The clone carrying this TCR beta chain has only a few counts. Sample-barcoded 5' priming and a J-beta primer mix drove a second PCR of 7 to 11 cycles. TCRdb re-analysed the 5' RACE reads in MiXCR, keeping a single row per CDR3 protein. The sample has about 1.6 million distinct CDR3 sequences; about 35% are singletons. Investigators took around 10 milliliters of peripheral blood from every donor. These data come from a study of blood T cells in healthy people across ages. V gave up 0 bases and J gave up 2 bases; unmatched junction bases: 6. CDR1 is MNHNY and CDR2 is SVGAGI in the germline V gene (reference sequence). The CDR3 has 17 residues.

The chain uses TRBV6-6 and TRBJ2-1; 8 nucleotides align to TRBD2. The TCR sequence derives from a woman between 25 and 40 years old in good health. The specimen sequenced was blood. CDR3 DNA sequence: TGTGCCAGCAGTTACTCCCTAGCGGGTGTACCCTACAATGAGCAGTTCTTC. Encoded protein: CASSYSLAGVPYNEQFF.